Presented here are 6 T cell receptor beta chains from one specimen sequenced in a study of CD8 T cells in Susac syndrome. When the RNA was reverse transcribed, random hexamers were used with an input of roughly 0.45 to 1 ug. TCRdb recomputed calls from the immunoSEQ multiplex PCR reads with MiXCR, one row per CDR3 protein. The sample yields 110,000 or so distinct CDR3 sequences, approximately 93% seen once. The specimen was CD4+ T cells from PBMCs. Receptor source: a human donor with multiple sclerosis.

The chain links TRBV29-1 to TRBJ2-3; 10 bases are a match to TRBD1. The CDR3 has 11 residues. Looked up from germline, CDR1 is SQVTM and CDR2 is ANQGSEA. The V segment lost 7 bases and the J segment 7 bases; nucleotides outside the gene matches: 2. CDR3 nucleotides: TGCAGCGGGGACAGGGGACATACGCAGTATTTT. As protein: CSGDRGHTQYF.

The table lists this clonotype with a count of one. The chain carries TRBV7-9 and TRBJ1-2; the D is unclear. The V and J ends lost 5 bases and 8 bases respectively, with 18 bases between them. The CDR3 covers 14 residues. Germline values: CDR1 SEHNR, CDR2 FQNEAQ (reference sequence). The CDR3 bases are TGTGCCAGCAGCGTCCCGGGCCTTTCTTGGGGCTACACCTTC. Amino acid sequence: CASSVPGLSWGYTF.

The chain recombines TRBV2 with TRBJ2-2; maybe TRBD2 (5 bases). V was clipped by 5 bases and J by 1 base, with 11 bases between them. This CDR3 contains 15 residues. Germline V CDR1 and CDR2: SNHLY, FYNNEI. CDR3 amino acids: CASSTRDENTGELFF. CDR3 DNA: TGTGCCAGCAGTACCCGGGATGAGAACACCGGGGAGCTGTTTTTT. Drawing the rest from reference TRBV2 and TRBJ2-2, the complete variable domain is EPEVTQTPSHQVTQMGQEVILRCVPISNHLYFYWYRQILGQKVEFLVSFYNNEISEKSEIFDDQFSVERPDGSNFTLKIRSTKLEDSAMYFCASSTRDENTGELFFGEGSRLTVL.

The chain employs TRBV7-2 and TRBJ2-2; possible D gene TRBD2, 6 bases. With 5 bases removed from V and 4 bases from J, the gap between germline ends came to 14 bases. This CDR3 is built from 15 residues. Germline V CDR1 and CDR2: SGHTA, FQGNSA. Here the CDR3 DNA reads TGTGCCAGCAGCCGTAGCGGCACGGGCACCGGGGAGCTGTTTTTT. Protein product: CASSRSGTGTGELFF. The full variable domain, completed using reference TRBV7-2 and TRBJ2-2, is GAGVSQSPSNKVTEKGKDVELRCDPISGHTALYWYRQSLGQGLEFLIYFQGNSAPDKSGLPSDRFSAERTGGSVSTLTIQRTQQEDSAVYLCASSRSGTGTGELFFGEGSRLTVL.

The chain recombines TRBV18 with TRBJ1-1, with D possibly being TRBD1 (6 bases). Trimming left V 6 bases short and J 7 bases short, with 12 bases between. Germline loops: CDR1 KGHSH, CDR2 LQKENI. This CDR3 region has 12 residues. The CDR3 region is CASSPGAVEAFF. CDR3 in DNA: TGTGCCAGCTCCCCGGGGGCGGTTGAAGCTTTCTTT.

The CDR3 DNA follows: TGTGCCAGCAGCCCAGACAGCAGGGTGGGGAAAGCTTTCTTT. Its translation is CASSPDSRVGKAFF. The rearrangement joins TRBV9 to TRBJ1-1, with D maybe TRBD1 (5 bases). Germline-derived CDR1 and CDR2 are SGDLS and YYNGEE. The length of the CDR3 is 14 residues. The V gene lost 4 bases and the J gene lost 9 bases, with 19 bases spanning the gap.